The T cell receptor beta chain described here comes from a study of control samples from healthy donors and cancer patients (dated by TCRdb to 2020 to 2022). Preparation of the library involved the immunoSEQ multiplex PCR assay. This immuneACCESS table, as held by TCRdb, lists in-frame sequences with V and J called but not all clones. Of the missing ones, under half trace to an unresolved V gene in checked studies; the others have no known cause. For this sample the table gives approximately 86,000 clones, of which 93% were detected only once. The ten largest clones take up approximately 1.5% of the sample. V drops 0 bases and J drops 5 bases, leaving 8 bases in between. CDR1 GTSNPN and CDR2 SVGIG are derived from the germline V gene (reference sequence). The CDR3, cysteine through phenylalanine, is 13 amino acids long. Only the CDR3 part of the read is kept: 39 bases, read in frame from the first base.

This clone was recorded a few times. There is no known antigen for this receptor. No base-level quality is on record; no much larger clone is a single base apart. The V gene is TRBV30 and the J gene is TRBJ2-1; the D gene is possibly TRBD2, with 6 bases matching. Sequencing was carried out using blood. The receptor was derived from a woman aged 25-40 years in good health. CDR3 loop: CAWSVWGDNEQFF. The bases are TGTGCCTGGAGTGTTTGGGGGGACAATGAGCAGTTCTTC.